This TCR beta chain was documented in a study of blood T cell repertoires in COVID-19. Study summary: Acute-phase and convalescent COVID-19 samples originated in the United States, Italy and Spain. In each case, the material was cDNA or gDNA derived from T cells, B-cell-depleted T cells, or PBMCs.

Per the original data handling: Counts of nucleated cells, estimated from reference gene primer amplification, were obtained. Libraries were prepared by immunoSEQ multiplex PCR; TCRdb keeps only in-frame clonotypes and omits some of them. The DNA gave D and trimming, while V, J and clone size come from that table. This table has under 350,000 clones, roughly 89% appearing once. Seattle patients were enrolled during active infection and followed longitudinally. The junction had 9 bases not matched to a gene; V was cut back by 2 bases and J by 8 bases. The CDR3 spans 16 residues. CDR1 is LGHNA, CDR2 YNFKEQ, per germline.

The genes are TRBV4-2 and TRBJ2-1; 10 bases fit TRBD2. The sample taken for sequencing was peripheral blood. The source is a woman in her 30s with COVID-19, enrolled during active disease. The CDR3 is CASSQKTSGDIYEQFF. CDR3 nucleotide sequence: TGTGCCAGCAGCCAAAAAACTAGCGGGGATATCTATGAGCAGTTCTTC.